The 5 T cell receptor beta chains below were found in one sample sequenced in a study of blood T cells in healthy people across ages. Next came a second PCR, run for about 7 to 12 cycles, which used a sample-barcoded 5' primer along with a J-beta primer mix. Using its own MiXCR run on the 5' RACE reads, TCRdb lists one record per CDR3 protein. The sample includes just under 900,000 distinct CDR3 sequences, around 30% of them seen just once. The sequenced sample was blood. Source of these receptors: a woman aged 80 or over in good health.

This clonotype has a count of ten or more. DNA of the CDR3: TGTGCCAGCAGCCAAGAGAAGGGGGGGCTTCGAGAGACCCAGTACTTC. It codes for CASSQEKGGLRETQYF. The genes are TRBV3-1 and TRBJ2-5; D is perhaps TRBD2 (7 bases). There are 16 residues in the CDR3. V dropped 0 bases and J dropped 4 bases, with 15 bases sitting between them. The germline gives CDR1 LGHDT, CDR2 YNNKEL (reference sequence).

There are a few counts of this clonotype. The chain carries TRBV6-1 and TRBJ2-7; D gene unclear. V lost 2 bases, J lost 3 bases, and 8 bases lay in between. CDR3 length equals 13 residues. In germline, CDR1 is MNHNS, CDR2 SASEGT. The DNA of the CDR3 is TGTGCCAGCAGTGAACCCCGGAACTACGAGCAGTACTTC. This translates into CASSEPRNYEQYF.

V is TRBV6-1 and J is TRBJ2-5; D might be TRBD1 or TRBD2, each matching 5 bases. Germline CDR1 MNHNS, CDR2 SASEGT. The CDR3 is 14 amino acids. The V gene lost 8 bases and the J gene lost 11 bases, with 24 bases spanning the gap. CDR3 DNA sequence: TGTGCCAGCTGTCCCGGGACGGAATTCAATGAGCAGTACTTC. Its translation: CASCPGTEFNEQYF.

This chain uses TRBV27 with TRBJ2-1, with a tentative D call TRBD2 (6 bases). Trimming removed 0 bases from V and 5 bases from J, with 11 bases in between. This CDR3 has 15 amino acids. From germline, CDR1 is MNHEY and CDR2 SMNVEV (reference sequence). The CDR3 region is CASSLSREPHNEQFF. As DNA, the CDR3 is TGTGCCAGCAGTTTATCTCGGGAGCCCCACAATGAGCAGTTCTTC.

The rearrangement links TRBV6-5 to TRBJ2-1, with D possibly matching TRBD2 (6 bases). This CDR3 region has 16 residues. The germline V gene has CDR1 MNHEY and CDR2 SVGAGI. Trimming left V 0 bases short and J 4 bases short, with 13 bases between. The CDR3 reads CASSYSKRASYNEQFF. The CDR3 DNA sequence: TGTGCCAGCAGTTACTCGAAGCGGGCCTCATACAATGAGCAGTTCTTC.